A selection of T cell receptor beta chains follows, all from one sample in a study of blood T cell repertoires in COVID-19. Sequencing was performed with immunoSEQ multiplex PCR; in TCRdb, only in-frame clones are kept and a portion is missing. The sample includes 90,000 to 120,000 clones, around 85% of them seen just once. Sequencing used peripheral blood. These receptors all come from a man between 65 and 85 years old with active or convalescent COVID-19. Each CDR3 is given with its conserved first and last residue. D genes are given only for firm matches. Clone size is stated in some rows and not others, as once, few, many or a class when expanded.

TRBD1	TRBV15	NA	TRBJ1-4	TGTGCCACCAGCCGACAGGGCCGGGAAAAACTGTTTTTT	CATSRQGREKLFF
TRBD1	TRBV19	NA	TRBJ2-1	TGTGCCAGTAGCAATTGGGACAGGGCTGCCTACAATGAGCAGTTCTTC	CASSNWDRAAYNEQFF
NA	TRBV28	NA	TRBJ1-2	TGTGCCAGCAGTTTTGTGACAGAAGCTAACTATGGCTACACCTTC	CASSFVTEANYGYTF
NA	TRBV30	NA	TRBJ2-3	TGTGCCTGGAGTGTTAAGGGGGGCACAGATACGCAGTATTTT	CAWSVKGGTDTQYF
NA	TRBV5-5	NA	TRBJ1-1	TGTGCCAGCAGCTTGAAGGTGGGGGGGACTGAAGCTTTCTTT	CASSLKVGGTEAFF
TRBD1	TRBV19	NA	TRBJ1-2	TGTGCCAGTAGTATTATCCCCCTTTCAGGGGGCGCCCATGGCTACACCTTC	CASSIIPLSGGAHGYTF
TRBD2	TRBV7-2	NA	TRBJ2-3	TGTGCCAGCAGCTTAGGAGGGCGGGGGACCGACACAGATACGCAGTATTTT	CASSLGGRGTDTDTQYF
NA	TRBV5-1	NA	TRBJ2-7	TGCGCCAGCAGCTTGGAGGGGCCCTCCTACGAGCAGTACTTC	CASSLEGPSYEQYF
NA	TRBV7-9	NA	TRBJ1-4	TGTGCCAGCACCTTGGGAACGGGAGATAATGAAAAACTGTTTTTT	CASTLGTGDNEKLFF
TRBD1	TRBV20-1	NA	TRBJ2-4	TGCAGTGCTAGTCCTCCGGGACAGAACATTCAGTACTTC	CSASPPGQNIQYF
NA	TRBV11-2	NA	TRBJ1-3	TGTGCCAGCAGCCTTAGGGGGTCGACTGGAAACACCATATATTTT	CASSLRGSTGNTIYF
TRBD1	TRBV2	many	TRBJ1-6	TGTGCCAGCTGCCGCGGGACAGCGGATAATTCACCCCTCCACTTT	CASCRGTADNSPLHF
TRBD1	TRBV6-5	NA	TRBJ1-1	TGTGCCAGCAGTCTATCCGGGACAGGGGAAGCTTTCTTT	CASSLSGTGEAFF
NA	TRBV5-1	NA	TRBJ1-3	TGCGCCAGCAGCCTCTCGTCGCCCGGGATCGCTGGAAACACCATATATTTT	CASSLSSPGIAGNTIYF
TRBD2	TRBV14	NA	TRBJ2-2	TGTGCCAGCAGCCAACTAGCGGGAGGCCGAGGCACCGGGGAGCTGTTTTTT	CASSQLAGGRGTGELFF